This T cell receptor beta chain was sequenced during a study of cytomegalovirus exposure and HLA in healthy donors. Study-level information: In a later analysis, the 120 or so validation repertoires were reported to have used the same platform as the roughly 670 first-cohort repertoires.

Remarks on this clone: Its antigen is not known.

Germline lookup yields CDR1 SNHLY and CDR2 FYNNEI. With 5 bases clipped from V and 3 bases from J, the junction kept 3 bases outside the gene matches. The CDR3 is 14 amino acids. Sequencing was performed with immunoSEQ multiplex PCR; in TCRdb, only in-frame clones are kept and a portion is missing. Among 180,000 or so clones listed, 86% were seen once. General study points: A few CMV-associated chains proved CMV antigen-specific in vitro. A list of 150 to 200 TCR beta chains associated with cytomegalovirus was given.

The donors were members of the validation cohort, which comprised roughly 120 subjects and was separate from the first cohort of roughly 700 subjects. Source material: PBMCs. The chain links TRBV2 to TRBJ2-1; TRBD1 agrees at 8 bases. The receptor's source is a man younger than 45 in good health and CMV-seropositive. CDR3 sequence: CASSSDRVYNEQFF. The CDR3 nucleotides are TGTGCCAGCAGTTCGGACAGGGTCTACAATGAGCAGTTCTTC.